These 20 T cell receptor beta chains share one sample of origin, sequenced in a study of a mutant IDH1 vaccine in newly diagnosed glioma. Sample time point: week 5, during vaccination. In the vaccine, a single dose held 300 ug of the mutant IDH1 20-mer peptide, along with topical imiquimod. Antigens of these TCRs are unknown. Data came from immunoSEQ multiplex PCR; TCRdb stores just in-frame clones and leaves some out. The sample lists fewer than 70,000 clones; approximately 90% were seen once. Specimen: PBMCs, collected from a glioma patient whose treatment included an IDH1 peptide vaccine. These receptors came from a woman aged 40 to 49 with glioma.

V is TRBV2 and J is TRBJ2-7, with no clear D. The length of the CDR3 is 14 residues. V was cut by 2 bases and J by 4 bases, with 12 bases left in between. Per the germline V gene, CDR1 is SNHLY and CDR2 is FYNNEI. The CDR3 region is CASSEHRQLYEQYF. The CDR3 nucleotides read TGTGCCAGCAGTGAACATCGGCAGCTATACGAGCAGTACTTC.

V usage is TRBV10-3 and J usage is TRBJ2-5; TRBD2 agrees at 9 bases. The CDR3 runs to 15 residues. Trimming cost V 3 bases and J 5 bases; bases outside gene matches: 7. Germline lookup yields CDR1 ENHRY and CDR2 SYGVKD. CDR3 nucleotides: TGTGCCATCAGTGAAGGGCGGGGGGGTAGGGAGACCCAGTACTTC. Amino acid sequence: CAISEGRGGRETQYF.

The chain couples TRBV30 to TRBJ1-2, with D possibly matching TRBD1 (6 bases). V was pared by 1 base and J by 7 bases, with 19 bases between. CDR3 length: 15 amino acids. Germline loops: CDR1 GTSNPN, CDR2 SVGIG (reference sequence). The chain's CDR3 is CAWSEVGQPASGYTF. DNA for the CDR3: TGTGCCTGGAGTGAAGTCGGACAGCCGGCGAGTGGCTACACCTTC. The full variable domain, completed using reference TRBV30 and TRBJ1-2, is SQTIHQWPATLVQPVGSPLSLECTVEGTSNPNLYWYRQAAGRGLQLLFYSVGIGQISSEVPQNLSASRPQDRQFILSSKKLLLSDSGFYLCAWSEVGQPASGYTFGSGTRLTVV.

The gene calls are TRBV4-3 and TRBJ2-3, with 10 bases aligning to TRBD2. There are 14 residues in the CDR3. V lost 3 bases and J lost 4; bases outside the gene matches: 1. CDR1 and CDR2 (germline): LGHNA, YSLEER. Here the CDR3 reads CASSHSGGADTQYF. The CDR3 bases are TGCGCCAGCAGCCACAGCGGGGGGGCAGATACGCAGTATTTT.

The rearrangement links TRBV5-5 to TRBJ2-5; D is unclear. The CDR3 sequence is 14 residues long. In germline, CDR1 is SGHKS, CDR2 YYEKEE (reference sequence). The ends were cut back, 1 base at V and 3 bases at J, with 10 bases in the middle. CDR3 DNA: TGTGCCAGCAGCTTGTACATGTCGGAAGAGACCCAGTACTTC. Its translation: CASSLYMSEETQYF.

This rearrangement joins TRBV2 to TRBJ1-5; D remains unclear. Germline assignment: CDR1 SNHLY and CDR2 FYNNEI. The V and J ends lost 6 bases and 0 bases respectively, with 12 bases between them. CDR3 length equals 15 residues. The CDR3 nucleotides are TGTGCCAGCAGGGACGGTACCAATAGCAATCAGCCCCAGCATTTT. Its protein product is CASRDGTNSNQPQHF. Full variable domain (rest looked up from reference TRBV2 and TRBJ1-5): EPEVTQTPSHQVTQMGQEVILRCVPISNHLYFYWYRQILGQKVEFLVSFYNNEISEKSEIFDDQFSVERPDGSNFTLKIRSTKLEDSAMYFCASRDGTNSNQPQHFGDGTRLSIL.

V and J are TRBV5-1 and TRBJ1-5; D unclear. V shed 4 bases and J shed 9 bases, with 17 bases lying between them. CDR1 is SGHRS and CDR2 is YFSETQ in the germline V gene. This CDR3 spans 14 amino acids. The CDR3 protein is CASSPGLSIGPQHF. As DNA, the CDR3 is TGCGCCAGCAGCCCTGGGTTGAGTATCGGGCCCCAGCATTTT.

The chain carries TRBV7-2 and TRBJ1-2; 9 bases fit TRBD1. Germline CDR1 reads SGHTA; CDR2 reads FQGNSA. The CDR3 consists of 14 residues. J gave up 2 bases and V 5 bases, and 3 bases lay outside the gene matches. The CDR3 DNA is TGTGCCAGCAGCCAACAGGGGGCGAACTATGGCTACACCTTC. Its protein is CASSQQGANYGYTF. Looking up the rest from reference TRBV7-2 and TRBJ1-2 gives the full variable domain: GAGVSQSPSNKVTEKGKDVELRCDPISGHTALYWYRQSLGQGLEFLIYFQGNSAPDKSGLPSDRFSAERTGGSVSTLTIQRTQQEDSAVYLCASSQQGANYGYTFGSGTRLTVV.

Here the CDR3 reads CASAGQGNTIYF. The CDR3 DNA is TGTGCCAGTGCGGGACAGGGAAACACCATATATTTT. The V and J genes are TRBV2 and TRBJ1-3; 7 bases match TRBD1. CDR1 SNHLY and CDR2 FYNNEI come from the germline V gene. The J segment lost 4 bases and the V segment lost 9 bases, leaving 3 bases of the junction unmatched. The CDR3 consists of 12 residues.

This sequence joins TRBV7-2 and TRBJ2-3; 9 bases agree with TRBD2. The CDR3 extends over 15 amino acids. J lost 6 bases, V lost 5 bases, and 9 bases had no gene match. Germline V lookup: CDR1 SGHTA, CDR2 FQGNSA. The DNA for the CDR3 is TGTGCCAGCAGCGGCGGGGGGGCCCTGCGCGATACGCAGTATTTT. Translation: CASSGGGALRDTQYF.

The chain joins TRBV29-1 to TRBJ2-1; D uncertain. The length of the CDR3 is 12 residues. Germline V gives CDR1 SQVTM, CDR2 ANQGSEA. V was trimmed by 4 bases and J by 4 bases, leaving 8 bases between them. The CDR3 reads CSVVDGYNEQFF. The CDR3 coding sequence is TGCAGCGTTGTTGACGGTTACAATGAGCAGTTCTTC.

The V gene is TRBV2, the J gene TRBJ1-2, with D perhaps TRBD1 (5 bases). Germline lookup yields CDR1 SNHLY and CDR2 FYNNEI. V was cut by 5 bases and J by 6 bases, with 13 bases left in between. The CDR3 loop spans 13 amino acids. CDR3 bases: TGTGCCAGCAGTCCGGACACTTGGGATGGCTACACCTTC. It yields the protein CASSPDTWDGYTF.

The V gene is TRBV13, the J gene TRBJ2-5; D may correspond to TRBD1 or TRBD2 (5 bases each). The CDR3 spans 14 residues. V was shortened by 4 bases and J by 1 base, with 10 bases between the two germline ends. The germline gives CDR1 PRHDT, CDR2 FYEKMQ (reference sequence). This chain's CDR3 is CASSWVRGQETQYF. Here the CDR3 DNA reads TGTGCCAGCAGCTGGGTGAGGGGCCAAGAGACCCAGTACTTC.

The chain links TRBV18 to TRBJ1-1; D might be TRBD1 (5 bases). Trimming stripped 6 bases from V and 3 bases from J, with 11 bases between. CDR1 is KGHSH and CDR2 is LQKENI in the germline V gene. This CDR3 region has 13 residues. In DNA, the CDR3 is TGTGCCAGCTCGACAGTAGTGGACACTGAAGCTTTCTTT. Amino acid sequence: CASSTVVDTEAFF.

The chain employs TRBV6-5 and TRBJ1-1; tentative D call: TRBD1 (6 bases). The CDR3 runs to 14 residues. Germline CDR1 and CDR2: MNHEY and SVGAGI. The V gene lost 10 bases and the J gene lost 3 bases, with 18 bases spanning the gap. This chain's CDR3 is CATTATGRDTEAFF. As DNA, the CDR3 is TGTGCCACCACTGCAACAGGGAGGGACACTGAAGCTTTCTTT.

This clone occurred once. The rearrangement joins TRBV7-2 to TRBJ2-7, with D perhaps TRBD2 (5 bases). Trimming took 2 bases from V and 5 from J, leaving 10 bases between them. The CDR3 runs 13 residues. In germline, CDR1 is SGHTA, CDR2 FQGNSA. In DNA, the CDR3 is TGTGCCAGCAGCTTACGGGGTACGGACGAGCAGTACTTC. Translating gives CASSLRGTDEQYF.

This clone has only one observation. This chain connects TRBV18 to TRBJ1-3; tentatively, D is TRBD1 (5 bases). The CDR3 spans 15 residues. V shed 6 bases and J shed 0 bases, with 12 bases lying between them. Germline assignment: CDR1 KGHSH and CDR2 LQKENI. For the CDR3, the DNA is TGTGCCAGCTCCGAGACAGCCGCCTCTGGAAACACCATATATTTT. This gives the protein CASSETAASGNTIYF.

The count of this clone is one. The chain joins TRBV19 to TRBJ2-3, with 9 bases lining up with TRBD2. After removal of 7 bases from V and 1 base from J, the junction contained 9 bases not matched to a gene. The CDR3 has 16 residues. Looked up from germline, CDR1 is LNHDA and CDR2 is SQIVND (reference sequence). CDR3 bases: TGTGCCAGTAATGGCGGGAGGGCCTATGGCACAGATACGCAGTATTTT. Translation gives CASNGGRAYGTDTQYF.

The chain couples TRBV4-2 to TRBJ1-1; no definite D call. The V end was cut by 0 bases, the J end by 1 base, with 6 bases between. This CDR3 has 14 residues. The V gene's germline CDR1 is LGHNA and CDR2 YNFKEQ. In DNA form, the CDR3 reads TGTGCCAGCAGCCAAGATCCCTCGAACACTGAAGCTTTCTTT. Encoded protein: CASSQDPSNTEAFF.

The DNA of the CDR3 is TGTGCCAGCAGCCGGACAGGCGTCAATCAGCCCCAGCATTTT. Residues: CASSRTGVNQPQHF. This chain uses TRBV11-1 with TRBJ1-5; 7 nucleotides line up with TRBD1. This CDR3 has 14 residues. V shed 5 bases and J 3 bases; nucleotides not matched to a gene: 4. Germline CDR1 reads SGHAT; CDR2 reads FQDESV (reference sequence).